Below, 18 T cell receptor beta chains from the same sample are listed, as sequenced in a study of Ad26.COV2.S vaccination and SARS-CoV-2 variants. The treatment was: 19 received Ad26.COV2.S at low or high dose, single or two shots; five or six received placebo; per-sample allocation not given. Day 63 following the first vaccine or placebo injection was when the samples were taken. Data came from immunoSEQ multiplex PCR; TCRdb stores just in-frame clones and leaves some out. The sample lists 300,000 to 400,000 clones, 70% to 90% occurring once. The sample was peripheral blood, taken in a trial of Ad26.COV2.S vaccine versus placebo. These receptors were obtained from a person aged 18-60 years who received the Ad26.COV2.S COVID-19 vaccine or a placebo.

This chain's CDR3 is CASRTANTGELFF. CDR3 DNA: TGTGCCAGCCGGACGGCGAACACCGGGGAGCTGTTTTTT. V usage is TRBV19 and J usage is TRBJ2-2; D remains ambiguous. Germline V gene sequence: CDR1 LNHDA, CDR2 SQIVND (reference sequence). V lost 9 bases to trimming and J lost 0 bases, with 8 bases between them. The CDR3 is made up of 13 amino acids.

The genes are TRBV10-3 and TRBJ2-3; D is undetermined. This CDR3 has 12 amino acids. V lost 3 bases, J lost 4 bases, and 5 bases lay in between. The V gene's germline CDR1 is ENHRY and CDR2 SYGVKD. CDR3: CAISEGSDTQYF. CDR3 nucleotides: TGTGCCATCAGTGAAGGCTCAGATACGCAGTATTTT.

The V gene is TRBV5-1, the J gene TRBJ1-1; D remains unclear. Germline V CDR1 and CDR2: SGHRS, YFSETQ. Trimming took 7 bases from V and 0 from J, leaving 10 bases between them. The CDR3 length is 13 residues. CDR3 loop: CASGRSMNTEAFF. The CDR3 DNA sequence: TGCGCCAGCGGCAGGTCAATGAACACTGAAGCTTTCTTT.

The CDR3 DNA is TGTGCCAGCAGCTCGGGTCCCGGCACTGAAGCTTTCTTT. It yields the protein CASSSGPGTEAFF. The rearrangement links TRBV11-3 to TRBJ1-1; no definite D call. Trimming took off 4 bases at V and 4 bases at J, with 10 bases between the two ends. This CDR3 comprises 13 residues. Germline CDR1 reads SGHNT; CDR2 reads YENEEA.

The V gene is TRBV5-6, the J gene TRBJ1-2, with D perhaps matching TRBD1 (6 bases). The germline CDR1 and CDR2 sequences are SGHDT and YYEEEE. The CDR3 contains 15 residues. The V end was cut by 4 bases, the J end by 5 bases, with 18 bases between. The CDR3 sequence: CASSIGQRAPYGYTF. The CDR3 DNA follows: TGTGCCAGCAGCATAGGACAGCGGGCTCCTTATGGCTACACCTTC.

This clone has more than one count but fewer than ten. CDR3 region: CASRGGSYEQYF. For the CDR3, the DNA is TGTGCCAGCAGGGGAGGAAGCTACGAGCAGTACTTC. The chain carries TRBV11-2 and TRBJ2-7, with D perhaps TRBD2 (6 bases). V was pared by 6 bases and J by 3 bases, with 9 bases between. The CDR3 is 12 residues long. Germline V gene sequence: CDR1 SGHAT, CDR2 FQNNGV.

This chain joins TRBV4-3 and TRBJ2-2; TRBD1 matches at 9 bases. V dropped 1 base and J dropped 0; count of bases not matched to a gene: 0. Germline CDR1 LGHNA, CDR2 YSLEER. This CDR3 spans 16 amino acids. This CDR3 is CASSQGDRANTGELFF. CDR3 DNA: TGCGCCAGCAGCCAAGGGGACAGGGCGAACACCGGGGAGCTGTTTTTT.

The chain has TRBV30 and TRBJ2-7, with D possibly matching TRBD1 (6 bases). V gave up 3 bases and J gave up 2 bases, with 17 bases separating them. The length of the CDR3 is 15 residues. CDR1 GTSNPN and CDR2 SVGIG come from the germline V gene (reference sequence). The DNA for the CDR3 is TGTGCCTGGAGGGGAATTCGGGACACGACCTACGAGCAGTACTTC. Translation gives CAWRGIRDTTYEQYF. Variable domain in full (rest from reference TRBV30 and TRBJ2-7): SQTIHQWPATLVQPVGSPLSLECTVEGTSNPNLYWYRQAAGRGLQLLFYSVGIGQISSEVPQNLSASRPQDRQFILSSKKLLLSDSGFYLCAWRGIRDTTYEQYFGPGTRLTVT.

The chain links TRBV19 to TRBJ1-2, with a tentative D call TRBD1 (5 bases). Germline V gene lookup returns CDR1 LNHDA and CDR2 SQIVND (reference sequence). With 7 bases removed from V and 2 bases from J, the gap between germline ends came to 11 bases. CDR3 length: 13 residues. CDR3 DNA: TGTGCCAGTACCCACAGGCAAAACTATGGCTACACCTTC. The encoded protein is CASTHRQNYGYTF.

The CDR3 sequence is CASSQGTPNEKLFF. The CDR3 nucleotides are TGTGCCAGCAGCCAAGGGACCCCTAATGAAAAACTGTTTTTT. The V and J genes are TRBV9 and TRBJ1-4; TRBD1 might be the D (5 bases). The ends were cut back, 4 bases at V and 3 bases at J, with 10 bases in the middle. This CDR3 is built from 14 residues. Germline lookup yields CDR1 SGDLS and CDR2 YYNGEE.

The V gene is TRBV18, the J gene TRBJ1-1; perhaps TRBD1 as D (6 bases). The germline CDR1 and CDR2 sequences are KGHSH and LQKENI. V lost 4 bases and J 4 bases, leaving 13 bases between the germline ends. The CDR3 length is 14 residues. The CDR3 spells CASSLQGPGTEAFF. The CDR3 coding sequence is TGTGCCAGCTCACTACAGGGCCCCGGCACTGAAGCTTTCTTT.

CDR3 DNA: TGTGCCAGCAGCCATCGGGGGGGCGTGTACGAGCAGTACTTC. The encoded protein is CASSHRGGVYEQYF. V and J are TRBV3-1 (or the pseudogene TRBV3-2) and TRBJ2-7, with 8 bases fitting TRBD2. Looked up from germline, CDR1 is LGHDT and CDR2 is YNNKEL (reference sequence). The CDR3 length is 14 residues. The ends lost 3 bases at V and 4 bases at J; junction bases unmatched: 5.

This clone occurred once. The chain carries TRBV6-5 and TRBJ1-5, with D possibly TRBD1 on 5 matching bases. Trimming pared 8 bases from V and 4 bases from J, leaving 18 bases between. Germline V gene data show CDR1 as MNHEY and CDR2 as SVGAGI. The CDR3 has 15 amino acids. The CDR3 sequence is CASGTPGLINQPQHF. CDR3 DNA: TGTGCCAGCGGGACTCCGGGACTTATTAATCAGCCCCAGCATTTT.

The rearrangement links TRBV7-2 to TRBJ1-6; no definite D call. CDR1 is SGHTA and CDR2 is FQGNSA in the germline V gene. The V end was cut by 7 bases, the J end by 4 bases, with 11 bases between. The CDR3 runs 14 residues. The CDR3 DNA follows: TGTGCCAGCAAAGGATCCTTATATAATTCACCCCTCCACTTT. This gives the protein CASKGSLYNSPLHF.

J is TRBJ1-2 and V is TRBV19; 10 positions agree with TRBD1. This CDR3 contains 15 residues. V lost 5 bases and J lost 4; bases outside the gene matches: 7. Looked up from germline, CDR1 is LNHDA and CDR2 is SQIVND (reference sequence). The CDR3 bases are TGTGCCAGTAGTGCCCTGACAGGGGGCGCCTATGGCTACACCTTC. Protein: CASSALTGGAYGYTF. Looking up the rest from reference TRBV19 and TRBJ1-2 gives the full variable domain: DGGITQSPKYLFRKEGQNVTLSCEQNLNHDAMYWYRQDPGQGLRLIYYSQIVNDFQKGDIAEGYSVSREKKESFPLTVTSAQKNPTAFYLCASSALTGGAYGYTFGSGTRLTVV.

The V call is TRBV5-4, the J call TRBJ1-1; D remains unclear. The CDR3 has 14 residues. Trimming pared 4 bases from V and 1 base from J, leaving 11 bases between. Germline-derived CDR1 and CDR2 are SGHNT and YYREEE (reference sequence). CDR3 sequence reads: CASSPKGGNTEAFF. DNA for the CDR3: TGTGCCAGCAGCCCCAAAGGCGGGAACACTGAAGCTTTCTTT. The full variable domain, completed using reference TRBV5-4 and TRBJ1-1, is ETGVTQSPTHLIKTRGQQVTLRCSSQSGHNTVSWYQQALGQGPQFIFQYYREEENGRGNFPPRFSGLQFPNYSSELNVNALELDDSALYLCASSPKGGNTEAFFGQGTRLTVV.

This clone was counted a single time. This chain joins TRBV7-9 and TRBJ2-7, with TRBD2 identical over 13 bases. Losses at the gene ends were 0 bases for V and 5 bases for J; bases not matched to a gene: 4. The CDR3 consists of 16 residues. Germline V gives CDR1 SEHNR, CDR2 FQNEAQ (reference sequence). The CDR3 region is CASSLARTSGGHEQYF. Written as DNA, the CDR3 is TGTGCCAGCAGCTTAGCGAGGACTAGCGGGGGCCACGAGCAGTACTTC. The full variable domain, rest sourced from reference TRBV7-9 and TRBJ2-7, is DTGVSQNPRHKITKRGQNVTFRCDPISEHNRLYWYRQTLGQGPEFLTYFQNEAQLEKSRLLSDRFSAERPKGSFSTLEIQRTEQGDSAMYLCASSLARTSGGHEQYFGPGTRLTVT.

The V call is TRBV7-9, the J call TRBJ1-1, with a possible D match to TRBD1 (5 bases). CDR3 length equals 16 residues. Germline loops: CDR1 SEHNR, CDR2 FQNEAQ (reference sequence). V was pared by 4 bases and J by 0 bases, with 15 bases between. CDR3 sequence (DNA): TGTGCCAGCAGCTCCAGGGCGGGGGGAATGAACACTGAAGCTTTCTTT. It translates to CASSSRAGGMNTEAFF.